One T cell receptor (beta chain) is described in this entry. The antigen is undetermined. A 5'RACE template-switching step, the method used to make TCR cDNA, added a universal primer site and UMIs. TCRdb processed the 5' RACE reads anew with MiXCR; each CDR3 protein has one entry. The table shows 500,000 to 650,000 distinct CDR3 sequences, with about a sixth occurring only once. Trimming removed 6 bases at V and 7 bases at J, with 11 bases between. The CDR3 runs to 12 residues. From germline, CDR1 is MDHEN and CDR2 SYDVKM. The data were obtained in a study of T cells after yellow fever vaccination. Study in general: Those fractions that held only low numbers of cells were prepared using the SMART-Seq v4 Ultra Low Input RNA kit. Study outcomes and limitations: Only a small proportion of the clonotypes turned up in both the CD4 and the CD8 compartments, likely arising from convergent recombination.

The rearrangement links TRBV28 to TRBJ2-3, with unresolved D. The sequence was collected from a man between 18 and 29 years old who received the YFV17D yellow fever vaccine. Sequenced material: PBMCs, taken about 5 days after the first yellow fever vaccination. The CDR3 region has the DNA TGTGCCAGCAGCACCGAAGAACATACGCAGTATTTT. It is translated as CASSTEEHTQYF.